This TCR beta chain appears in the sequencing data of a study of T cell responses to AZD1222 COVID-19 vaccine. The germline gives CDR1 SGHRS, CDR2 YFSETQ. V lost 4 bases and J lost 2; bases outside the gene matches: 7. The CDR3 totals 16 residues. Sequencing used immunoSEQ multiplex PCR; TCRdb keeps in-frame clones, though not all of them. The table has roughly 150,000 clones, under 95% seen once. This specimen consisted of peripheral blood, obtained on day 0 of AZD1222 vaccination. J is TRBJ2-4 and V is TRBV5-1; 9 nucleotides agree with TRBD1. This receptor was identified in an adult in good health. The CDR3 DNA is TGCGCCAGCAGCCCGGGACAGGGTAAAACCAAAAACATTCAGTACTTC. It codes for CASSPGQGKTKNIQYF.